This T cell receptor beta chain was identified in a study of blood T cell repertoires in COVID-19. Whole-study context: Specimens from acute and convalescent COVID-19 originated in the United States, Italy and Spain. In each case, the material was cDNA or gDNA derived from T cells, B-cell-depleted T cells, or PBMCs.

TCRdb's copy holds only in-frame clones and misses some; the assay was immunoSEQ multiplex PCR. In the table there are 250,000 to 350,000 clones, roughly 88% of which are singletons. V shed 4 bases and J 5 bases; nucleotides not matched to a gene: 10. CDR1 and CDR2 from the germline V gene are GTSNPN and SVGIG (reference sequence). CDR3 length equals 15 residues. The clonotype was recovered from a young woman with active or convalescent COVID-19. The chain joins TRBV30 to TRBJ2-3; 9 bases fit TRBD2. The specimen was peripheral blood. The CDR3 loop reads CAWNFDSGGRDTQYF. CDR3 DNA: TGTGCCTGGAATTTCGATAGCGGGGGCAGAGATACGCAGTATTTT.